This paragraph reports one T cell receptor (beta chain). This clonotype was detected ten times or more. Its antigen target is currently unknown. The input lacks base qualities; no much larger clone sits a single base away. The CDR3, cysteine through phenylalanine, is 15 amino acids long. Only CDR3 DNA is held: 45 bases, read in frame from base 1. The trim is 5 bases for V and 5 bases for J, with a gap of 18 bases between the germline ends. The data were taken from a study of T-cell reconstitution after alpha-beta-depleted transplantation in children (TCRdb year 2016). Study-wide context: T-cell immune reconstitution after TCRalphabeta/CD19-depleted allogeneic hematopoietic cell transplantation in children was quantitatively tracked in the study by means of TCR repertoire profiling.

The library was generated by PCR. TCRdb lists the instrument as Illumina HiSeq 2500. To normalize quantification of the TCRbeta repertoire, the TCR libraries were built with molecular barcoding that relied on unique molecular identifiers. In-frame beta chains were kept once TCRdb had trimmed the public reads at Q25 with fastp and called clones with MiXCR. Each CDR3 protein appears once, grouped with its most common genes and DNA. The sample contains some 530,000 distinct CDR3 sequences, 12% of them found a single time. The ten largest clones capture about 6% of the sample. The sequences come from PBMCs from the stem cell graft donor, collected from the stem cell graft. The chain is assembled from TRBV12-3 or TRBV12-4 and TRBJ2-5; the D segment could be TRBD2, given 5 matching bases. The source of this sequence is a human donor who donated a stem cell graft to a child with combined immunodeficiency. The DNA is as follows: TGTGCCAGCAGTCCGCCGCGGTGGAGGTTGGAGACCCAGTACTTC. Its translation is CASSPPRWRLETQYF.